These 6 T cell receptor beta chains share one sample of origin, sequenced in a study of lymphopenia after photon versus proton radiotherapy. The data were produced by immunoSEQ multiplex PCR, yet TCRdb's version contains in-frame clones alone and is incomplete. This sample carries more than 50,000 clones, around four fifths of them seen once, and the ten largest clones take approximately 31%. Sequences were derived from peripheral blood, sampled from a patient treated with photon-based radiotherapy. All receptors come from a man aged 50 to 60 with gastric cancer.

This clone was counted a few times. J is TRBJ2-7 and V is TRBV9; the D gene could be TRBD1 or TRBD2 (5 bases each). The CDR3 is made up of 14 amino acids. Germline V gives CDR1 SGDLS, CDR2 YYNGEE. V lost 4 bases, J lost 3 bases, and 14 bases lay in between. The CDR3 is CASSPRPGSYEQYF. The CDR3 bases are TGTGCCAGCAGCCCCCGGCCAGGGAGCTACGAGCAGTACTTC.

This clone was seen only once. This rearrangement joins TRBV19 to TRBJ2-3; TRBD1 matches at 9 bases. This CDR3 region has 15 residues. Trimming at V came to 4 bases and at J to 2 bases, leaving 4 bases not matched to a gene. CDR1 is LNHDA, CDR2 SQIVND, per germline (reference sequence). Written as DNA, the CDR3 is TGTGCCAGTAGTACGGGGACAGGGTACACAGATACGCAGTATTTT. Its protein product is CASSTGTGYTDTQYF. Full variable domain (remainder filled in from reference TRBV19 and TRBJ2-3): DGGITQSPKYLFRKEGQNVTLSCEQNLNHDAMYWYRQDPGQGLRLIYYSQIVNDFQKGDIAEGYSVSREKKESFPLTVTSAQKNPTAFYLCASSTGTGYTDTQYFGPGTRLTVL.

Only one count was recorded for this clone. The V and J genes are TRBV11-3 and TRBJ1-2; D might be TRBD1 (5 bases). In germline, CDR1 is SGHNT, CDR2 YENEEA. V lost 3 bases to trimming and J lost 0 bases, with 8 bases between them. The CDR3 is 14 residues long. CDR3 sequence (DNA): TGTGCCAGCAGCTTGCAGGGAGCTAACTATGGCTACACCTTC. This translates into CASSLQGANYGYTF. The whole variable domain, remainder taken from reference TRBV11-3 and TRBJ1-2, is EAGVVQSPRYKIIEKKQPVAFWCNPISGHNTLYWYLQNLGQGPELLIRYENEEAVDDSQLPKDRFSAERLKGVDSTLKIQPAELGDSAVYLCASSLQGANYGYTFGSGTRLTVV.

This clone has more than one count but fewer than ten. The chain is built from TRBV29-1 and TRBJ2-7; no definite D call. Trimming removed 5 bases from V and 2 bases from J, with 13 bases in between. The CDR3 has 13 residues. Per germline, CDR1 SQVTM and CDR2 ANQGSEA. DNA of the CDR3: TGCAGCGTTACTGAAGCTAACCCCTACGAGCAGTACTTC. It encodes CSVTEANPYEQYF.

The chain uses TRBV19 and TRBJ1-2, with TRBD1 as a possible D gene (6 bases). This CDR3 has 12 amino acids. Germline loops: CDR1 LNHDA, CDR2 SQIVND (reference sequence). Trimming stripped 6 bases from V and 8 bases from J, with 13 bases between. In DNA, the CDR3 is TGTGCCAGTAGCAGGGACATTGGGGGCTACACCTTC. Translation: CASSRDIGGYTF.

This clone appeared a single time. This rearrangement joins TRBV7-8 to TRBJ1-1, with a weak D call TRBD1 (6 bases). The CDR3 runs to 15 residues. Trimming shortened V by 1 base and J by 3 bases, and 12 bases separated the two germline ends. The germline CDR1 and CDR2 sequences are SGHVS and FQNEAQ. Here the CDR3 DNA reads TGTGCCAGCAGCTTAGTAGACAGGTGGGACACTGAAGCTTTCTTT. Protein sequence: CASSLVDRWDTEAFF.